The 12 T cell receptor beta chains in this list originate from one sample, sequenced in a study of T cell responses to AZD1222 COVID-19 vaccine. The data were produced by immunoSEQ multiplex PCR, yet TCRdb's version contains in-frame clones alone and is incomplete. The sample lists 100,000 to 150,000 clones; approximately 91% were seen once. Sequenced material: peripheral blood, taken on day 0 of AZD1222 vaccination. The receptor source for this set is an adult in good health.

The chain employs TRBV7-9 and TRBJ2-5, with 7 bases matching TRBD1. Trimming removed 3 bases from V and 5 bases from J; junction bases left unmatched: 6. Germline CDR1 and CDR2: SEHNR and FQNEAQ (reference sequence). This CDR3 comprises 14 residues. CDR3 DNA sequence: TGTGCCAGCAGCTTCCGGGACAGACGGGAGACCCAGTACTTC. Its translation: CASSFRDRRETQYF.

The chain is built from TRBV7-8 and TRBJ2-1, with D uncertain. Germline loops: CDR1 SGHVS, CDR2 FQNEAQ. There are 14 residues in the CDR3. V lost 5 bases, J lost 2 bases, and 10 bases lay in between. DNA for the CDR3: TGTGCCAGCAGCCACGTTCCGACCTACAATGAGCAGTTCTTC. Translation: CASSHVPTYNEQFF. The variable domain in full, completed from reference TRBV7-8 and TRBJ2-1, reads GAGVSQSPRYKVAKRGQDVALRCDPISGHVSLFWYQQALGQGPEFLTYFQNEAQLDKSGLPSDRFFAERPEGSVSTLKIQRTQQEDSAVYLCASSHVPTYNEQFFGPGTRLTVL.

This clone was seen a few times. The chain joins TRBV5-5 to TRBJ1-1, with 8 nucleotides matching TRBD1. Germline CDR1 SGHKS, CDR2 YYEKEE (reference sequence). V lost 6 bases to trimming and J lost 0 bases; unmatched junction nucleotides: 7. The CDR3 sequence is 15 residues long. The CDR3 is CASIHRGNLNTEAFF. The CDR3 coding sequence is TGTGCCAGCATACACAGGGGGAATTTGAACACTGAAGCTTTCTTT.

This rearrangement joins TRBV4-2 to TRBJ2-7; 8 nucleotides align to TRBD2. Germline V gene sequence: CDR1 LGHNA, CDR2 YNFKEQ. Germline trimming cut 0 bases from V and 4 bases from J; bases unmatched to any gene: 11. The CDR3 totals 17 residues. The chain's CDR3 is CASSQEGLVGSWYEQYF. The DNA of the CDR3 is TGTGCCAGCAGCCAAGAGGGACTAGTAGGCTCTTGGTACGAGCAGTACTTC.

The chain has TRBV5-1 and TRBJ1-1; TRBD1 matches 7 bases. Germline assignment: CDR1 SGHRS and CDR2 YFSETQ. V lost 5 bases, J lost 5 bases, and 12 bases stayed unmatched. The CDR3 contains 15 residues. DNA for the CDR3: TGCGCCAGCAGTTGGCTAGGGGGCGAGAGGACTGAAGCTTTCTTT. This codes for CASSWLGGERTEAFF. The full variable domain, completed using reference TRBV5-1 and TRBJ1-1, is KAGVTQTPRYLIKTRGQQVTLSCSPISGHRSVSWYQQTPGQGLQFLFEYFSETQRNKGNFPGRFSGRQFSNSRSEMNVSTLELGDSALYLCASSWLGGERTEAFFGQGTRLTVV.

The chain employs TRBV30 and TRBJ1-1; D ambiguous. This CDR3 is 13 amino acids long. Trimming cost V 4 bases and J 1 base, with 10 bases left between them. The germline V gene has CDR1 GTSNPN and CDR2 SVGIG (reference sequence). Written as DNA, the CDR3 is TGTGCCTGGAATCTTCGGGGGAACACTGAAGCTTTCTTT. Translated, it gives CAWNLRGNTEAFF.

The chain is built from TRBV7-8 and TRBJ1-1; 7 positions agree with TRBD1. Germline CDR1 is SGHVS and CDR2 is FQNEAQ. The CDR3 contains 13 residues. Germline trimming cut 7 bases from V and 0 bases from J; bases unmatched to any gene: 2. CDR3 loop: CASTGGMNTEAFF. DNA for the CDR3: TGTGCCAGCACAGGGGGTATGAACACTGAAGCTTTCTTT.

The chain uses TRBV5-5 and TRBJ2-3, with D possibly matching TRBD2 (6 bases). V was pared by 0 bases and J by 4 bases, with 9 bases between. The CDR3 runs 14 residues. Germline V lookup: CDR1 SGHKS, CDR2 YYEKEE (reference sequence). CDR3: CASSLVGEADTQYF. The DNA for the CDR3 is TGTGCCAGCAGCTTGGTGGGGGAGGCAGATACGCAGTATTTT.

The rearrangement uses TRBV30 and TRBJ1-3; D unclear. The germline V gene has CDR1 GTSNPN and CDR2 SVGIG (reference sequence). Trimming left V 2 bases short and J 0 bases short, with 11 bases between. This CDR3 has 15 residues. The CDR3 DNA reads TGTGCCTGGAGTCCCCCGGGATTCTCTGGAAACACCATATATTTT. Translation gives CAWSPPGFSGNTIYF.

The V and J genes are TRBV3-1 (or the pseudogene TRBV3-2) and TRBJ1-4; TRBD1 aligns across 9 bases. Germline V CDR1 and CDR2: LGHDT, YNNKEL (reference sequence). V shed 3 bases and J 5 bases; nucleotides not matched to a gene: 7. The CDR3 is 16 amino acids. The CDR3 DNA reads TGTGCCAGCAGCCACCGGCAAGGGACAGGGAATGAAAAACTGTTTTTT. The encoded protein is CASSHRQGTGNEKLFF.

The V gene is TRBV6-5, the J gene TRBJ1-2, with 7 positions matching TRBD1. The V and J ends lost 6 bases and 8 bases, in that order; junction bases with no gene match: 6. The length of the CDR3 is 12 residues. Germline CDR1 reads MNHEY; CDR2 reads SVGAGI. The CDR3 nucleotides read TGTGCCAGCAGGACAGGGTCTGGAGGCTACACCTTC. It yields the protein CASRTGSGGYTF.

The chain combines TRBV29-1 with TRBJ2-1, with 11 bases that match TRBD2. The V gene end was trimmed by 1 base and the J gene end by 7 bases; junction bases not matched to a gene: 3. CDR3 length: 14 residues. Germline CDR1 is SQVTM and CDR2 is ANQGSEA. This CDR3 reads CSVEGSGGANEQFF. The DNA for the CDR3 is TGCAGCGTTGAAGGTAGCGGGGGGGCGAATGAGCAGTTCTTC.